This is a list of T cell receptor beta chains from one sample in a study of CD8 T cells in Susac syndrome. TCRdb passed the immunoSEQ multiplex PCR reads through MiXCR, listing each CDR3 protein once. The sample lists 250,000 or so distinct CDR3 sequences; roughly 95% were seen once. Sequenced material: CD4+ T cells from PBMCs. The receptors were sampled from a human donor with multiple sclerosis. The CDR3 runs from the conserved cysteine through the conserved F or W. Fields, in order: D gene, J gene, clone size, V gene, CDR3 protein, CDR3 DNA. The D gene is left open where the match is weak. A row's size may be missing; if present it is once, few, many or a size class.

TRBD1 TRBJ1-4 NA TRBV24-1 CATSDSGQFNEKLFF TGTGCCACCAGTGATTCGGGACAGTTTAATGAAAAACTGTTTTTT
NA TRBJ2-3 NA TRBV6-2/TRBV6-3 CASSYHSSRVSTDTQYF TGTGCCAGCAGTTACCACTCTAGCAGGGTATCGACAGATACGCAGTATTTT
TRBD1 TRBJ2-5 NA TRBV11-2 CASSTRQGLETQYF TGTGCCAGCAGCACCCGACAGGGCTTGGAGACCCAGTACTTC
NA TRBJ2-1 NA TRBV5-1 CASSLVGSYNEQFF TGCGCCAGCAGCTTGGTCGGGTCCTACAATGAGCAGTTCTTC
NA TRBJ2-3 NA TRBV9 CASSVVSTSVDTQYF TGTGCCAGCAGCGTAGTGTCTACCAGCGTAGATACGCAGTATTTT
TRBD1 TRBJ1-2 NA TRBV25-1 CASSEAGGLRGYTF TGTGCCAGCAGTGAGGCAGGGGGTCTGCGAGGCTACACCTTC
TRBD2 TRBJ2-3 NA TRBV25-1 CASGEAGTSTDTQYF TGTGCCAGCGGGGAAGCGGGAACTAGCACAGATACGCAGTATTTT
NA TRBJ2-5 NA TRBV20-1 CSALEETQYF TGCAGTGCCCTAGAGGAGACCCAGTACTTC
NA TRBJ2-6 NA TRBV28 CAIGDSFISGANVLTF TGTGCCATCGGAGACAGTTTCATCTCTGGGGCCAACGTCCTGACTTTC
NA TRBJ1-1 few TRBV6-5 CASSYRGLVNTEAFF TGTGCCAGCAGTTACCGAGGGTTGGTGAACACTGAAGCTTTCTTT
NA TRBJ2-5 once TRBV7-2 CASSRDGGTQYF TGTGCCAGCAGCCGGGACGGAGGGACCCAGTACTTC
NA TRBJ1-4 NA TRBV7-9 CASNARGIGNEKLFF TGTGCCAGCAACGCCCGGGGTATAGGGAATGAAAAACTGTTTTTT
NA TRBJ2-5 NA TRBV6-2/TRBV6-3 CASTQGETVLGTQYF TGTGCCAGCACCCAAGGGGAGACAGTGCTCGGGACCCAGTACTTC
TRBD1 TRBJ1-2 few TRBV9 CASSVGTGDYGYTF TGTGCCAGCAGCGTCGGGACAGGGGACTATGGCTACACCTTC
NA TRBJ2-7 few TRBV19 CASSPSSQGIEQYF TGTGCCAGTAGTCCGAGCTCTCAGGGGATCGAGCAGTACTTC
NA TRBJ1-1 NA TRBV27 CASSGAWDTEAFF TGTGCCAGCAGCGGGGCGTGGGACACTGAAGCTTTCTTT
NA TRBJ2-5 NA TRBV7-9 CASSPVGYQETQYF TGTGCCAGCAGCCCGGTGGGCTACCAAGAGACCCAGTACTTC
TRBD2 TRBJ2-1 NA TRBV12-3/TRBV12-4 CASSFSGRGWQFF TGTGCCAGCAGTTTTAGCGGGCGCGGGTGGCAGTTCTTC
TRBD2 TRBJ2-2 NA TRBV4-2 CASSQVSLAGVEGELFF TGTGCCAGCAGCCAAGTGTCCCTAGCGGGAGTTGAAGGGGAGCTGTTTTTT
NA TRBJ1-2 NA TRBV24-1 CATSDPRKGYGYTF TGTGCCACCAGTGATCCCCGGAAGGGCTATGGCTACACCTTC
NA TRBJ1-2 NA TRBV2 CASSDKPGRTAGYTF TGTGCCAGCAGTGATAAGCCAGGGAGAACCGCTGGCTACACCTTC
TRBD2 TRBJ2-7 NA TRBV7-9 CASSSLAGDYYEQYF TGTGCCAGCAGCTCCCTAGCGGGAGACTACTACGAGCAGTACTTC